This T cell receptor beta chain was obtained from a study of T cell responses to AZD1222 COVID-19 vaccine. The CDR3 runs 13 residues. V shed 0 bases and J shed 6 bases, with 7 bases lying between them. Germline V gives CDR1 SGHKS, CDR2 YYEKEE (reference sequence). This clone was detected once. The antigen is undetermined. Findings and caveats of the study: CD4 TCRs covered the whole spike, strongest at regions 160-218 and 743-854. The donor group comprised mostly white British people and more females; the analysis possibly underestimated clonal diversity.

This table comes from immunoSEQ multiplex PCR, and its TCRdb copy is limited to in-frame clones, with some not included. The table lists under 200,000 clones, approximately 90% of them singletons. The sequenced sample was peripheral blood, obtained 28 days after the second dose of the MenACWY control vaccine. The receptor was derived from an adult who received the MenACWY meningococcal vaccine as a control. J is TRBJ1-5 and V is TRBV5-5, with unresolved D. The CDR3 spells CASSLGDAQPQHF. The DNA of the CDR3 is TGTGCCAGCAGCTTGGGGGATGCTCAGCCCCAGCATTTT.